The next 25 T cell receptor beta chains were all read from a single sample in a study of T cells in Graves' hyperthyroidism and ophthalmopathy. Amplification of TCR beta CDR3 regions was performed using RNA transcripts as template. HTBI primers were used for first-round RT-PCR of the TCR CDR3. TCRdb reprocessed the multiplex PCR reads with MiXCR, giving one entry per CDR3 protein. The repertoire holds some 690,000 distinct CDR3 sequences, with 17% as singletons. The sequencing input was blood. These receptors were collected from a man aged 50 or older with Graves' hyperthyroidism.

This clonotype was seen repeatedly, ten times or more. This sequence joins TRBV28 and TRBJ1-5; 9 nucleotides align to TRBD1. Germline assignment: CDR1 MDHEN and CDR2 SYDVKM. Trimming removed 8 bases from V and 5 bases from J; junction bases left unmatched: 10. The CDR3 is 15 residues long. CDR3 sequence reads: CASATGGQRDQPQHF. CDR3 nucleotides: TGTGCCAGCGCCACAGGGGGCCAAAGGGATCAGCCCCAGCATTTT.

This clonotype was observed at least ten times. This sequence joins TRBV30 and TRBJ2-5, with 7 bases fitting TRBD1. V lost 5 bases and J lost 4; bases outside the gene matches: 10. Germline V gene sequence: CDR1 GTSNPN, CDR2 SVGIG (reference sequence). This CDR3 contains 14 residues. Written as DNA, the CDR3 is TGTGCCTGGGACAGGGTTGGACGTAGAGAGACCCAGTACTTC. Translation gives CAWDRVGRRETQYF.

This clonotype was observed a few times. V is TRBV7-9 and J is TRBJ2-5; 8 positions agree with TRBD1. Unmatched junction bases numbered 7, after V lost 3 bases and J lost 4 bases. The germline V gene encodes CDR1 SEHNR and CDR2 FQNEAQ (reference sequence). The CDR3 runs 15 residues. CDR3 amino acids: CASSFFQGAGETQYF. For the CDR3, the DNA is TGTGCCAGCAGCTTCTTCCAGGGGGCAGGAGAGACCCAGTACTTC.

The rearrangement uses TRBV19 and TRBJ2-2; D is possibly TRBD1 (5 bases). This CDR3 has 12 amino acids. V gave up 4 bases and J gave up 13 bases, with 13 bases separating them. The germline V gene has CDR1 LNHDA and CDR2 SQIVND (reference sequence). CDR3 bases: TGTGCCAGTAGTACCTCGACAGACCTGCTGTTTTTT. This translates into CASSTSTDLLFF.

Of note for this clonotype: This may come from a read error, since a much larger clone is one base off. The rearrangement joins TRBV28 to TRBJ1-2; D not certain. The CDR3 runs to 12 residues. Germline V lookup: CDR1 MDHEN, CDR2 SYDVKM. With 9 bases removed from V and 4 bases from J, the gap between germline ends came to 12 bases. The CDR3 region is CASQEAGYGYTF. In DNA, the CDR3 is TGTGCCAGTCAGGAGGCGGGCTATGGCTACACCTTC.

The chain couples TRBV27 to TRBJ1-4, with TRBD1 as a possible D gene (5 bases). V lost 1 base and J 7 bases, leaving 10 bases between the germline ends. The germline V gene has CDR1 MNHEY and CDR2 SMNVEV (reference sequence). There are 14 residues in the CDR3. CDR3 residues: CASSLLGTGEKLFF. The CDR3 coding sequence is TGTGCCAGCAGTTTATTGGGGACGGGTGAAAAACTGTTTTTT.

In this sample, this clonotype turned up many times. The chain employs TRBV10-3 and TRBJ2-1, with 8 bases lining up with TRBD2. This CDR3 comprises 16 residues. From germline, CDR1 is ENHRY and CDR2 SYGVKD. The V gene end was trimmed by 7 bases and the J gene end by 7 bases; junction bases not matched to a gene: 15. The CDR3: CAIKDRSGRKINEQFF. The CDR3 DNA follows: TGTGCCATCAAAGACCGGAGCGGGAGAAAGATAAATGAGCAGTTCTTC.

The chain is built from TRBV5-8 and TRBJ1-4; D is undetermined. There are 15 residues in the CDR3. Trimming stripped 2 bases from V and 0 bases from J, with 8 bases between. Looked up from germline, CDR1 is SGHTS and CDR2 is YDEGEE. In nucleotides, the CDR3 is TGTGCCAGCAGCTTCGCAGGTACAACTAATGAAAAACTGTTTTTT. Protein: CASSFAGTTNEKLFF.

This clonotype was recorded many times. The chain carries TRBV2 and TRBJ2-2, with D perhaps matching TRBD1 (5 bases). V was pared by 6 bases and J by 2 bases, with 16 bases between. The length of the CDR3 is 16 residues. Germline CDR1 and CDR2: SNHLY and FYNNEI. CDR3 protein: CASRTDLDRNTGELFF. Here the CDR3 DNA reads TGTGCCAGCAGGACAGACCTGGACCGAAACACCGGGGAGCTGTTTTTT.

There are a few counts of this clonotype. The chain employs TRBV20-1 and TRBJ2-5; maybe TRBD1 (5 bases). The CDR3 is 12 amino acids. The germline V gene has CDR1 DFQATT and CDR2 SNEGSKA (reference sequence). The V gene lost 5 bases and the J gene lost 4 bases, with 11 bases spanning the gap. As DNA, the CDR3 is TGCAGTGCTGTTTCGACAGCAGAGACCCAGTACTTC. Translating gives CSAVSTAETQYF.

This clonotype was counted many times. The chain joins TRBV27 to TRBJ1-1; D might be TRBD1 (6 bases). Trimming stripped 4 bases from V and 5 bases from J, with 14 bases between. This CDR3 is 14 amino acids long. The V gene's germline CDR1 is MNHEY and CDR2 SMNVEV (reference sequence). DNA for the CDR3: TGTGCCAGCAGTTCTACAGGGAGGAGGACTGAAGCTTTCTTT. Protein: CASSSTGRRTEAFF.

In this sample, this clonotype turned up many times. The gene calls are TRBV10-3 and TRBJ2-5; D unclear. CDR1 and CDR2 (germline): ENHRY, SYGVKD. Trimming removed 3 bases at V and 0 bases at J, with 8 bases between. This CDR3 comprises 14 residues. The chain's CDR3 is CAISEPLYQETQYF. As DNA, the CDR3 is TGTGCCATCAGTGAACCCTTATACCAAGAGACCCAGTACTTC.

This clonotype was counted many times. This chain links TRBV5-1 with TRBJ2-1; 14 bases fit TRBD2. V was pared by 3 bases and J by 7 bases, with 3 bases of the junction left unmatched. Germline V gene lookup returns CDR1 SGHRS and CDR2 YFSETQ. The CDR3 totals 15 residues. CDR3 protein: CASSSGLAGVNEQFF. In DNA, the CDR3 is TGCGCCAGCAGCTCGGGACTAGCGGGAGTTAATGAGCAGTTCTTC.

This clonotype was seen more than once but under ten times. V gene TRBV7-3 combines with J gene TRBJ2-6, with 7 bases lining up with TRBD1. V lost 5 bases to trimming and J lost 3 bases; unmatched junction nucleotides: 7. Germline V lookup: CDR1 SGHTA, CDR2 FQGTGA. The CDR3 spans 16 residues. The CDR3: CASSRETGSGANVLTF. CDR3 in DNA: TGTGCCAGCAGCCGAGAGACAGGGAGTGGGGCCAACGTCCTGACTTTC.

The sample holds a few counts of this clonotype. The chain links TRBV9 to TRBJ2-6; D assignment may be TRBD1 or TRBD2 (5 bases each). The CDR3 is made up of 16 amino acids. Germline CDR1 SGDLS, CDR2 YYNGEE. Between the trimmed V and J ends, which lost 0 bases and 2 bases, there was a span of 9 bases. The CDR3 nucleotides are TGTGCCAGCAGCGTAGTCTGGGGGACTGGGGCCAACGTCCTGACTTTC. Its translation: CASSVVWGTGANVLTF.

This clonotype was counted at least ten times. The chain links TRBV12-3 or TRBV12-4 to TRBJ2-2; no clear D. The CDR3 covers 13 residues. V was cut by 3 bases and J by 0 bases, with 2 bases left in between. The chain's CDR3 is CASSFSNTGELFF. DNA for the CDR3: TGTGCCAGCAGTTTCTCGAACACCGGGGAGCTGTTTTTT.

This clonotype was observed a handful of times. The V call is TRBV7-3, the J call TRBJ2-7; 12 nucleotides agree with TRBD1. This CDR3 spans 15 amino acids. From germline, CDR1 is SGHTA and CDR2 FQGTGA. V lost 3 bases, J lost 4 bases, and 4 bases stayed unmatched. The CDR3: CASSFWDRGRYEQYF. CDR3 DNA sequence: TGTGCCAGCAGCTTCTGGGACAGGGGGCGGTACGAGCAGTACTTC.

This clonotype was counted ten times or more. This chain joins TRBV6-1 and TRBJ2-1; 8 bases are a match to TRBD1. This CDR3 has 15 residues. Germline lookup yields CDR1 MNHNS and CDR2 SASEGT. Unmatched junction bases numbered 7, after V lost 7 bases and J lost 2 bases. Here the CDR3 DNA reads TGTGCCAGCACCAAAACGACAGGGGCCTACAATGAGCAGTTCTTC. This translates into CASTKTTGAYNEQFF.

This clonotype was counted at least ten times. J is TRBJ2-1 and V is TRBV18; 8 positions agree with TRBD1. The CDR3 is 13 residues long. CDR1 and CDR2 (germline): KGHSH, LQKENI. V lost 6 bases and J lost 9; bases outside the gene matches: 7. The CDR3 loop is CASSVTGGGEQFF. The CDR3 bases are TGTGCCAGCTCGGTTACAGGGGGAGGTGAGCAGTTCTTC.

The V call is TRBV6-1, the J call TRBJ2-2; 8 bases align to TRBD1. Looked up from germline, CDR1 is MNHNS and CDR2 is SASEGT. Trimming took 6 bases from V and 4 from J; bases not matched to a gene: 7. The CDR3 sequence is 15 residues long. The CDR3 nucleotides are TGTGCCAGCAGGCTGAGGACAGGGAGCACCGGGGAGCTGTTTTTT. Its translation: CASRLRTGSTGELFF.

The sample holds a few counts of this clonotype. The rearrangement links TRBV28 to TRBJ2-1; TRBD2 matches at 9 bases. CDR1 and CDR2 from the germline V gene are MDHEN and SYDVKM. The CDR3 length is 16 residues. Trimming removed 3 bases from V and 2 bases from J; junction bases left unmatched: 5. The CDR3 DNA sequence: TGTGCCAGCAGTTTTTCTTTAGCGGGAGCCTACAATGAGCAGTTCTTC. It specifies CASSFSLAGAYNEQFF.

This clonotype was observed at least ten times. V usage is TRBV11-2 and J usage is TRBJ2-1, with TRBD1 identical over 8 bases. Trimming at V came to 2 bases and at J to 16 bases, leaving 13 bases not matched to a gene. Per germline, CDR1 SGHAT and CDR2 FQNNGV. This CDR3 is 14 amino acids long. The CDR3 spells CASSLTTRRDRLFF. CDR3 DNA: TGTGCCAGCAGCTTAACGACTAGAAGGGACAGGTTATTCTTC.

This clonotype was found many times. The CDR3 DNA follows: TGTGCCAGCAGTTACAATCCAGGGTCCAGGGAGCTGTTTTTT. This translates into CASSYNPGSRELFF. The rearrangement links TRBV6-5 to TRBJ2-2; tentatively, D is TRBD1 (5 bases). The V end lost 2 bases, the J end lost 9 bases, and 13 bases lay between the germline ends. CDR1 MNHEY and CDR2 SVGAGI come from the germline V gene. There are 14 residues in the CDR3.

Ten or more counts support this clonotype. The rearrangement joins TRBV27 to TRBJ1-1; 7 bases map to TRBD1. CDR1 and CDR2 (germline): MNHEY, SMNVEV (reference sequence). The CDR3 totals 14 residues. V lost 7 bases, J lost 6 bases, and 11 bases stayed unmatched. The chain's CDR3 is CASNGAGQDAEAFF. Here the CDR3 DNA reads TGTGCCAGCAATGGCGCTGGACAGGACGCTGAAGCTTTCTTT.

Concerning this clonotype itself: One base away lies a much larger clone, so this may be a sequencing read error. The chain is built from TRBV30 and TRBJ2-1, with 8 positions matching TRBD2. Per germline, CDR1 GTSNPN and CDR2 SVGIG (reference sequence). This CDR3 is built from 14 residues. The J segment lost 7 bases and the V segment lost 4 bases, leaving 9 bases of the junction unmatched. As DNA, the CDR3 is TGTGCCTGGAAAGAAGCGGGAGTATTGAATGAGCAGTTCTTC. Its translation: CAWKEAGVLNEQFF.